These 9 T cell receptor beta chains came from one sample sequenced in a study of cytomegalovirus exposure and HLA in healthy donors. 13 Jbeta primers and 60 Vbeta primers were used for the PCR. Some clones are missing from TCRdb's copy, which holds only in-frame ones; the method was immunoSEQ multiplex PCR. The repertoire shows about 160,000 clones; the top ten hold around 1.4%. Sequencing was performed on PBMCs. The source is a woman aged 55-69 years in good health and CMV-seronegative.

The gene calls are TRBV6-6 and TRBJ1-2; 9 bases fit TRBD1. Germline assignment: CDR1 MNHNY and CDR2 SVGAGI (reference sequence). CDR3 size: 14 residues. J lost 2 bases, V lost 6 bases, and 4 bases had no gene match. The CDR3 loop is CASRTGGGNYGYTF. The CDR3 DNA follows: TGTGCCAGCAGAACAGGGGGCGGAAACTATGGCTACACCTTC.

The chain recombines TRBV4-1 with TRBJ2-5; 7 nucleotides line up with TRBD1. Germline V gives CDR1 MGHRA, CDR2 YSYEKL. The CDR3 has 16 residues. The ends lost 4 bases at V and 1 base at J; junction bases unmatched: 9. This chain's CDR3 is CASSPRQGQTQETQYF. For the CDR3, the DNA is TGCGCCAGCAGCCCCAGACAGGGACAAACCCAAGAGACCCAGTACTTC.

The CDR3 coding sequence is TGTGCCAGCAGCTGGACTAGCGTTAGGGAGCAGTACTTC. This translates into CASSWTSVREQYF. The chain carries TRBV5-8 and TRBJ2-7, with 9 bases matching TRBD2. This CDR3 is built from 13 residues. V shed 3 bases, J shed 7 bases, and the junction held 5 bases outside the gene matches. The germline gives CDR1 SGHTS, CDR2 YDEGEE.

The V gene is TRBV7-6, the J gene TRBJ2-7; maybe TRBD2 (5 bases). With 5 bases removed from V and 5 bases from J, the gap between germline ends came to 22 bases. This CDR3 has 16 residues. Germline values: CDR1 SGHVS, CDR2 FNYEAQ. CDR3 bases: TGTGCCAGCAGCCAACTGGCGGGTAGGGTCGCCAACGAGCAGTACTTC. It encodes CASSQLAGRVANEQYF.

The rearrangement uses TRBV15 and TRBJ2-6; no firm D call. In germline, CDR1 is LNHNV, CDR2 YYDKDF (reference sequence). The CDR3 length is 15 residues. Trimming took 1 base from V and 3 from J, leaving 7 bases between them. In DNA, the CDR3 is TGTGCCACCAGCAGAGGCGGAGTTGGGGCCAACGTCCTGACTTTC. Its translation is CATSRGGVGANVLTF. Full variable domain (rest looked up from reference TRBV15 and TRBJ2-6): DAMVIQNPRYQVTQFGKPVTLSCSQTLNHNVMYWYQQKSSQAPKLLFHYYDKDFNNEADTPDNFQSRRPNTSFCFLDIRSPGLGDTAMYLCATSRGGVGANVLTFGAGSRLTVL.

This chain uses TRBV10-3 with TRBJ2-3; unclear D gene. The germline gives CDR1 ENHRY, CDR2 SYGVKD. V was clipped by 9 bases and J by 0 bases, with 13 bases between them. The CDR3 is 14 residues long. Here the CDR3 reads CAISISVSTDTQYF. The CDR3 DNA follows: TGTGCCATATCTATCAGCGTGAGCACAGATACGCAGTATTTT.

The chain employs TRBV10-3 and TRBJ2-3; D gene uncertain. The V end lost 10 bases, the J end lost 2 bases, and 16 bases lay between the germline ends. The germline V gene has CDR1 ENHRY and CDR2 SYGVKD. The CDR3 is 14 amino acids. CDR3 bases: TGTGCCAGCCGGGTCCAGCCTCCCACAGATACGCAGTATTTT. This codes for CASRVQPPTDTQYF.

The V and J genes are TRBV4-2 and TRBJ1-1, with D perhaps TRBD1 (6 bases). The CDR3 extends over 16 amino acids. The V end was cut by 0 bases, the J end by 11 bases, with 22 bases between. Germline V gene data show CDR1 as LGHNA and CDR2 as YNFKEQ. CDR3 loop: CASSQEFPSSGVEAFF. In nucleotides, the CDR3 is TGTGCCAGCAGCCAAGAGTTCCCGTCCTCAGGGGTTGAGGCTTTCTTT.

V usage is TRBV5-6 and J usage is TRBJ1-5, with 9 bases aligning to TRBD1. Trimming took 4 bases from V and 6 from J; bases not matched to a gene: 8. In germline, CDR1 is SGHDT, CDR2 YYEEEE. This CDR3 has 15 residues. The CDR3, as DNA: TGTGCCAGCAGCCTAGGGACAGGGTGGGCTCAGCCCCAGCATTTT. Protein product: CASSLGTGWAQPQHF.